The T cell receptor (beta chain) under discussion was sequenced for a study of CD8+CD57+ T cells in acquired aplastic anemia. Across the whole study: DNA from sorted CD4+ and CD8+ cells averaged approximately 3.5 ug.

An expansion of CD8+CD57+ cells by flow cytometry had been shown in patients chosen for sequencing. By the time of blood sampling, patients had still received no therapy. CDR3 and TCR beta VDJ profiling relied on genomic DNA as the template. MiXCR, applied by TCRdb to the reads, yields one record per CDR3 protein. The table has over 150,000 distinct CDR3 sequences, about 52% seen once. Concerning this clonotype: Its specificity is not known.

Study-wide results and caveats: Between the patient and control groups, CD8+ Simpson's diversity did not differ significantly. Overlapping CD8+ CDR3 repertoires of patients and controls contained roughly 29 shared sequences.

Per germline, CDR1 WNHNN and CDR2 SYGVQD (reference sequence). CDR3 length: 17 amino acids. The trim removed 3 bases at V and 2 bases at J, leaving 7 bases unmatched. Input material: sorted CD4+, CD8+, or CD8+CD57+ T cells (not recorded which) from PBMCs. The receptor was derived from a human donor with aplastic anemia. The rearrangement links TRBV10-1 to TRBJ2-1; 10 bases fit TRBD2. The CDR3 region is CASSDPTSGATYNEQFF. The CDR3 DNA reads as TGCGCCAGCAGTGATCCAACTAGCGGGGCCACCTACAATGAGCAGTTCTTC.